This entry lists 31 T cell receptor beta chains sequenced from one sample in a study of OX40 agonist ivuxolimab in advanced cancers. TCRdb's table, derived via immunoSEQ multiplex PCR, lists solely in-frame clones and lacks some. The sample has 51,000 or so clones; approximately 79% are singletons. The sample consisted of CD4+ or CD8+ T cells sorted from blood, taken in a trial of the OX40 agonist ivuxolimab. These receptors were taken from an adult with an advanced solid tumor such as melanoma, head and neck, liver or kidney cancer.

The chain combines TRBV6-5 with TRBJ1-3, with TRBD1 matching over 7 bases. Germline CDR1 MNHEY, CDR2 SVGAGI. CDR3 length equals 16 residues. The junction had 3 bases not matched to a gene; V was cut back by 0 bases and J by 1 base. This chain's CDR3 is CASSYSSRGSGNTIYF. The DNA of the CDR3 is TGTGCCAGCAGTTACTCTTCCAGGGGGTCTGGAAACACCATATATTTT.

V is TRBV30 and J is TRBJ2-7; TRBD1 is a possible D gene (7 bases). The germline CDR1 and CDR2 sequences are GTSNPN and SVGIG (reference sequence). Trimming cost V 5 bases and J 2 bases, with 16 bases left between them. This CDR3 has 14 amino acids. CDR3 residues: CAWARRDRPYEQYF. In nucleotides, the CDR3 is TGTGCCTGGGCCCGGCGGGACAGACCCTACGAGCAGTACTTC.

The chain couples TRBV5-1 to TRBJ2-1; D is tentatively TRBD1 or TRBD2 (5 bases each). Germline CDR1 and CDR2: SGHRS and YFSETQ. Trimming shortened V by 4 bases and J by 5 bases, and 19 bases separated the two germline ends. The CDR3 is 16 residues long. The CDR3 spells CASSRGDKALNNEQFF. The CDR3 nucleotides are TGCGCCAGCAGCAGGGGAGACAAAGCCTTAAACAATGAGCAGTTCTTC.

The chain couples TRBV5-5 to TRBJ1-2; TRBD1 matches at 7 bases. After removal of 2 bases from V and 7 bases from J, the junction contained 2 bases not matched to a gene. The CDR3 spans 12 residues. Germline values: CDR1 SGHKS, CDR2 YYEKEE (reference sequence). CDR3 bases: TGTGCCAGCAGCTTAGACAGGGCTGGCTACACCTTC. Amino acids: CASSLDRAGYTF.

The gene calls are TRBV29-1 and TRBJ2-7; no clear D gene. The V gene's germline CDR1 is SQVTM and CDR2 ANQGSEA. V lost 6 bases and J 0 bases, leaving 9 bases between the germline ends. The CDR3 consists of 12 residues. CDR3 sequence: CSVTYVSYEQYF. The CDR3 region has the DNA TGCAGCGTGACGTACGTCTCCTACGAGCAGTACTTC.

The CDR3: CASTLGSYGYTF. CDR3 DNA sequence: TGTGCCAGCACTCTTGGAAGCTATGGCTACACCTTC. The rearrangement joins TRBV6-5 to TRBJ1-2; the D is unclear. From germline, CDR1 is MNHEY and CDR2 SVGAGI. The CDR3 loop spans 12 amino acids. With 7 bases removed from V and 4 bases from J, the gap between germline ends came to 10 bases.

The rearrangement uses TRBV29-1 and TRBJ1-1; perhaps TRBD1 as D (5 bases). The CDR3 sequence is 12 residues long. Germline values: CDR1 SQVTM, CDR2 ANQGSEA. The ends were cut back, 6 bases at V and 4 bases at J, with 12 bases in the middle. CDR3 residues: CSVVRDATEAFF. CDR3 coding DNA: TGCAGCGTGGTACGGGACGCCACTGAAGCTTTCTTT.

The chain employs TRBV15 and TRBJ2-1, with 10 positions matching TRBD1. V lost 3 bases, J lost 7 bases, and 9 bases stayed unmatched. Germline values: CDR1 LNHNV, CDR2 YYDKDF (reference sequence). This CDR3 has 16 amino acids. The CDR3 loop reads CATSRLEGQGRNEQFF. The CDR3 DNA reads as TGTGCCACCAGCAGGTTAGAGGGACAGGGGAGGAATGAGCAGTTCTTC.

This clone was detected a few times. The gene calls are TRBV29-1 and TRBJ2-3; D ambiguous. The CDR3 runs 12 residues. V shed 3 bases and J shed 4 bases, with 8 bases lying between them. Per germline, CDR1 SQVTM and CDR2 ANQGSEA. CDR3 residues: CSVEAVADTQYF. CDR3 DNA sequence: TGCAGCGTTGAGGCGGTGGCAGATACGCAGTATTTT.

The table lists this clone with a few counts. The chain recombines TRBV6-5 with TRBJ1-2; the D is unclear. In germline, CDR1 is MNHEY, CDR2 SVGAGI. This CDR3 is built from 13 residues. V gave up 4 bases and J gave up 4 bases, with 10 bases separating them. DNA of the CDR3: TGTGCCAGCAGTTCCAGTCCTTCCTATGGCTACACCTTC. Its translation: CASSSSPSYGYTF.

This clone appeared once. CDR3 bases: TGTGCCAGCAGCTTAGATCAGGGTGATACGCAGTATTTT. The encoded protein is CASSLDQGDTQYF. The genes are TRBV11-2 and TRBJ2-3, with a possible D match to TRBD1 (5 bases). From germline, CDR1 is SGHAT and CDR2 FQNNGV. The ends were cut back, 0 bases at V and 6 bases at J, with 7 bases in the middle. The CDR3 contains 13 residues.

The V gene is TRBV20-1, the J gene TRBJ2-7, with TRBD2 as a possible D gene (5 bases). In germline, CDR1 is DFQATT, CDR2 SNEGSKA (reference sequence). This CDR3 is built from 11 residues. V shed 7 bases and J shed 4 bases, with 11 bases lying between them. The CDR3 loop is CSVSGDYEQYF. The CDR3 DNA reads as TGCAGTGTGAGCGGTGATTACGAGCAGTACTTC.

V gene TRBV5-4 combines with J gene TRBJ2-5; possible D gene TRBD2, 6 bases. V was shortened by 7 bases and J by 4 bases, with 17 bases between the two germline ends. Germline V gene lookup returns CDR1 SGHNT and CDR2 YYREEE (reference sequence). The CDR3 totals 14 residues. In nucleotides, the CDR3 is TGTGCCAGCGCCCGAGCCCTGGGGGGAGAGACCCAGTACTTC. It codes for CASARALGGETQYF.

The V gene is TRBV7-2, the J gene TRBJ2-1; TRBD2 matches at 9 bases. This CDR3 region has 15 residues. The trim removed 4 bases at V and 9 bases at J, leaving 10 bases unmatched. The germline gives CDR1 SGHTA, CDR2 FQGNSA. The CDR3 nucleotides are TGTGCCAGCAGCTCGATGGCTAGCGGGAACAGTGAGCAGTTCTTC. This encodes CASSSMASGNSEQFF.

V is TRBV30 and J is TRBJ1-5; possibly TRBD1 for D (5 bases). CDR1 is GTSNPN and CDR2 is SVGIG in the germline V gene (reference sequence). The CDR3 has 15 residues. Trimming left V 0 bases short and J 1 base short, with 10 bases between. The CDR3 protein is CAWSVVGGSNQPQHF. The DNA for the CDR3 is TGTGCCTGGAGTGTAGTGGGGGGGAGCAATCAGCCCCAGCATTTT.

This chain links TRBV7-2 with TRBJ2-2, with D unresolved. Germline V gives CDR1 SGHTA, CDR2 FQGNSA. The length of the CDR3 is 13 residues. The germline V and J ends were trimmed by 4 bases and 3 bases, with 6 bases remaining between them. CDR3 nucleotide sequence: TGTGCCAGCAGCTGGACCTACACCGGGGAGCTGTTTTTT. Protein sequence: CASSWTYTGELFF.

V usage is TRBV5-1 and J usage is TRBJ1-6; a possible D gene is TRBD1 (5 bases). Germline V gene data show CDR1 as SGHRS and CDR2 as YFSETQ. Trimming cost V 3 bases and J 5 bases, with 12 bases left between them. This CDR3 is built from 15 residues. CDR3 bases: TGCGCCAGCAGCTACATGACAGAAAATAATTCACCCCTCCACTTT. It codes for CASSYMTENNSPLHF.

J is TRBJ1-3 and V is TRBV9, with D tentatively TRBD1 (6 bases). This CDR3 spans 16 amino acids. V was cut by 4 bases and J by 3 bases, with 17 bases left in between. Germline assignment: CDR1 SGDLS and CDR2 YYNGEE. In DNA, the CDR3 is TGTGCCAGCAGCCCCGGGGGGGGCATACGTGGAAACACCATATATTTT. The encoded protein is CASSPGGGIRGNTIYF. The complete variable domain, with remaining parts taken from reference TRBV9 and TRBJ1-3, reads DSGVTQTPKHLITATGQRVTLRCSPRSGDLSVYWYQQSLDQGLQFLIQYYNGEERAKGNILERFSAQQFPDLHSELNLSSLELGDSALYFCASSPGGGIRGNTIYFGEGSWLTVV.

The chain is built from TRBV27 and TRBJ2-7; a possible D gene is TRBD1 (6 bases). V dropped 4 bases and J dropped 4 bases, with 14 bases sitting between them. CDR1 MNHEY and CDR2 SMNVEV come from the germline V gene (reference sequence). The CDR3 sequence is 14 residues long. In DNA form, the CDR3 reads TGTGCCAGCAGTTCACAGGGCGCGGCGTACGAGCAGTACTTC. Encoded protein: CASSSQGAAYEQYF.

The chain couples TRBV19 to TRBJ1-3; D ambiguous. The CDR3 totals 15 residues. V lost 3 bases, J lost 0 bases, and 9 bases lay in between. Germline CDR1 reads LNHDA; CDR2 reads SQIVND (reference sequence). The CDR3 loop is CASSIGEFSGNTIYF. CDR3 bases: TGTGCCAGTAGTATTGGAGAATTCTCTGGAAACACCATATATTTT.

This chain connects TRBV9 to TRBJ2-1, with D perhaps given as TRBD1 or TRBD2 (5 bases each). Trimming left V 0 bases short and J 5 bases short, with 12 bases between. Germline V gives CDR1 SGDLS, CDR2 YYNGEE. The CDR3 contains 15 residues. The CDR3: CASSVANGGNNEQFF. The CDR3, as DNA: TGTGCCAGCAGCGTAGCTAATGGGGGAAACAATGAGCAGTTCTTC.

This chain links TRBV7-9 with TRBJ1-1; D perhaps matches TRBD1 (6 bases). This CDR3 is built from 16 residues. The V and J ends lost 6 bases and 0 bases respectively, with 17 bases between them. Looked up from germline, CDR1 is SEHNR and CDR2 is FQNEAQ (reference sequence). The CDR3 DNA sequence: TGTGCCAGCAGATCCCAAGGGGGTGGGATGAACACTGAAGCTTTCTTT. Protein sequence: CASRSQGGGMNTEAFF.

The CDR3: CASSSGLAGDTDTQYF. CDR3 DNA: TGTGCCAGCAGCTCGGGGCTAGCGGGAGACACAGATACGCAGTATTTT. The rearrangement uses TRBV5-8 and TRBJ2-3; 10 bases agree with TRBD2. The CDR3 covers 16 residues. Trimming at V came to 3 bases and at J to 2 bases, leaving 6 bases not matched to a gene. Germline CDR1 reads SGHTS; CDR2 reads YDEGEE. The full variable domain, with the rest looked up from reference TRBV5-8 and TRBJ2-3, is EAGVTQSPTHLIKTRGQQATLRCSPISGHTSVYWYQQALGLGLQFLLWYDEGEERNRGNFPPRFSGRQFPNYSSELNVNALELEDSALYLCASSSGLAGDTDTQYFGPGTRLTVL.

The chain uses TRBV6-5 and TRBJ1-6; TRBD1 matches at 7 bases. The CDR3 covers 15 residues. Per germline, CDR1 MNHEY and CDR2 SVGAGI. The V segment lost 6 bases and the J segment 4 bases; nucleotides outside the gene matches: 6. Here the CDR3 reads CASSPGQPYNSPLHF. CDR3 sequence (DNA): TGTGCCAGCAGCCCGGGACAGCCTTATAATTCACCCCTCCACTTT.

The chain links TRBV11-1 to TRBJ2-3; TRBD1 might be the D (5 bases). The CDR3 extends over 14 amino acids. In germline, CDR1 is SGHAT, CDR2 FQDESV (reference sequence). Trimming removed 1 base at V and 4 bases at J, with 9 bases between. CDR3 loop: CASSLGTTSDTQYF. DNA of the CDR3: TGTGCCAGCAGCTTAGGGACAACTTCAGATACGCAGTATTTT.

CDR3 region: CAWSRVGNQPQHF. The CDR3 DNA reads as TGTGCCTGGAGTCGGGTAGGGAATCAGCCCCAGCATTTT. The chain links TRBV30 to TRBJ1-5; D call uncertain. Germline CDR1 reads GTSNPN; CDR2 reads SVGIG (reference sequence). The CDR3 is made up of 13 amino acids. Trimming pared 2 bases from V and 4 bases from J, leaving 9 bases between.

The chain has TRBV7-9 and TRBJ2-1; possible D gene TRBD1, 5 bases. The germline V and J ends were trimmed by 5 bases and 3 bases, with 14 bases remaining between them. Germline V gene lookup returns CDR1 SEHNR and CDR2 FQNEAQ (reference sequence). This CDR3 is built from 15 residues. The CDR3 reads CASSRGRASYNEQFF. The CDR3 DNA is TGTGCCAGCAGCCGAGGCAGGGCAAGCTACAATGAGCAGTTCTTC.

This sequence joins TRBV5-1 and TRBJ1-4; 9 bases agree with TRBD1. There are 16 residues in the CDR3. Trimming at V came to 4 bases and at J to 0 bases, leaving 4 bases not matched to a gene. Germline lookup yields CDR1 SGHRS and CDR2 YFSETQ. The CDR3 is CASSPGQGTTNEKLFF. Written as DNA, the CDR3 is TGCGCCAGCAGCCCCGGACAGGGGACAACTAATGAAAAACTGTTTTTT.

The chain uses TRBV4-2 and TRBJ2-7, with 10 positions matching TRBD2. V lost 1 base and J lost 2; bases outside the gene matches: 11. Germline V gene lookup returns CDR1 LGHNA and CDR2 YNFKEQ. This CDR3 contains 18 residues. The CDR3 loop reads CASSQGVTSGPLTYEQYF. The CDR3 DNA follows: TGTGCCAGCAGCCAAGGAGTGACTAGCGGGCCCCTCACCTACGAGCAGTACTTC.

The chain carries TRBV7-2 and TRBJ1-5, with D perhaps TRBD1 (5 bases). The CDR3 spans 13 residues. Germline values: CDR1 SGHTA, CDR2 FQGNSA. V shed 5 bases and J shed 2 bases, with 7 bases lying between them. This CDR3 is CASSRGGNQPQHF. Here the CDR3 DNA reads TGTGCCAGCAGCCGAGGGGGCAATCAGCCCCAGCATTTT.

This chain connects TRBV19 to TRBJ1-2; 8 bases are shared with TRBD1. Unmatched junction bases numbered 7, after V lost 6 bases and J lost 4 bases. CDR1 is LNHDA and CDR2 is SQIVND in the germline V gene (reference sequence). This CDR3 is 14 amino acids long. CDR3 in DNA: TGTGCCAGTAGCCTTGAGACAGGGGTCTATGGCTACACCTTC. Translating gives CASSLETGVYGYTF.